Below, one TCR beta chain is given with its context. The germline V and J ends were trimmed by 5 bases and 7 bases, with 20 bases remaining between them. Per the germline V gene, CDR1 is LNHDA and CDR2 is SQIVND (reference sequence). The CDR3 has 16 amino acids. The RNA, roughly 0.45 to 1 ug, was put through reverse transcription using random hexamers. TCRdb recomputed calls from the immunoSEQ multiplex PCR reads with MiXCR, one row per CDR3 protein. The sample has more than 100,000 distinct CDR3 sequences, roughly 96% seen once. The record originates from a study of CD8 T cells in Susac syndrome. The TCR was taken from a human donor in good health. The sample consisted of CD4+ T cells from PBMCs. The chain couples TRBV19 to TRBJ2-2; D is possibly TRBD1 (6 bases). The CDR3, as DNA: TGTGCCAGTAGTCCGTACGTGGGGGCCCAGCGCGGGGAGCTGTTTTTT. It codes for CASSPYVGAQRGELFF.